In its sample, the clone carrying this TCR beta chain was seen a few times. Its target is not known. The data are from a study of T-cell memory formation after mild COVID-19. Study observations and caveats: A second wave expanding day 15 to 37 was CD4+-biased; contracting clones were balanced. Some clones that responded turned up in pre-infection memory, which suggests that cross-reactive memory joined in.

CDR1 and CDR2 from the germline V gene are SGHTA and FQGNSA. This CDR3 region has 13 residues. V gave up 5 bases and J gave up 11 bases, with 18 bases separating them. TCRdb independently ran MiXCR on the 5' RACE reads; one entry per CDR3 protein. The table records 150,000 to 200,000 distinct CDR3 sequences, 11% of them present only once. The chain carries TRBV7-2 and TRBJ1-1; D unresolved. This TCR derives from a man between 18 and 35 years old who had mild COVID-19 (a few samples of this study predate the infection). Cell type and time point are not known. Sequenced input: PBMCs or a T cell subset sorted from them (not recorded which). CDR3 amino acids: CASSDLYRSAAFF. CDR3 nucleotide sequence: TGTGCCAGCAGCGACCTTTACAGATCCGCCGCTTTCTTT.